Each of the 17 T cell receptor beta chains below was sequenced from the same sample in a study of prognosis after radiotherapy for stage I lung cancer. Genomic DNA was subjected to two-round multiplex PCR for amplification of TCR beta CDR3. Amplification during the initial PCR round employed primers specific to each TRBV and TRBJ gene. From the multiplex PCR reads, TCRdb called clonotypes with MiXCR, one entry per CDR3 protein. The table has roughly 25,000 distinct CDR3 sequences, under 40% seen once. The sample was PBMCs, taken before or after stereotactic body radiation therapy (not recorded which). The source of these receptors is a donor aged 50 or older with non-small cell lung cancer.

Concerning this clonotype itself: The likely explanation is a read error, given a far larger clone one base away. This chain connects TRBV6-1 to TRBJ2-1; D might be TRBD2 (6 bases). The CDR3 totals 14 residues. Germline V lookup: CDR1 MNHNS, CDR2 SASEGT. Trimming shortened V by 5 bases and J by 8 bases, and 16 bases separated the two germline ends. The CDR3 is CASSYGRDGYEQFF. In DNA, the CDR3 is TGTGCCAGCAGTTATGGGCGGGATGGCTATGAGCAGTTCTTC.

This clonotype occurred many times. The chain combines TRBV7-2 with TRBJ2-7; the D gene is possibly TRBD2 (5 bases). V gave up 5 bases and J gave up 2 bases, with 19 bases separating them. CDR1 is SGHTA and CDR2 is FQGNSA in the germline V gene. This CDR3 region has 16 residues. The CDR3 reads CASSANNLAGAYEQYF. The CDR3 DNA is TGTGCCAGCAGCGCCAATAACCTTGCGGGTGCCTACGAGCAGTACTTC. Looking up the rest from reference TRBV7-2 and TRBJ2-7 gives the full variable domain: GAGVSQSPSNKVTEKGKDVELRCDPISGHTALYWYRQSLGQGLEFLIYFQGNSAPDKSGLPSDRFSAERTGGSVSTLTIQRTQQEDSAVYLCASSANNLAGAYEQYFGPGTRLTVT.

This clonotype was detected many times. The rearrangement links TRBV28 to TRBJ1-1; TRBD1 might be the D (5 bases). CDR1 and CDR2 from the germline V gene are MDHEN and SYDVKM. The CDR3 sequence is 14 residues long. The V end was cut by 2 bases, the J end by 2 bases, with 9 bases between. The CDR3 DNA follows: TGTGCCAGCAGTTTACCGGGGCTTAACACTGAAGCTTTCTTT. As protein: CASSLPGLNTEAFF.

This chain uses TRBV6-1 with TRBJ1-1; D is possibly TRBD1 (5 bases). This CDR3 region has 13 residues. V gave up 1 base and J gave up 10 bases, with 13 bases separating them. Germline assignment: CDR1 MNHNS and CDR2 SASEGT. This CDR3 is CASSEEVQGRAFF. The CDR3 coding sequence is TGTGCCAGCAGTGAAGAGGTGCAGGGTAGAGCTTTCTTT.

Within the sample, this clonotype is medium-sized. The rearrangement joins TRBV6-2 or TRBV6-3 to TRBJ2-1, with TRBD2 matching over 9 bases. The trim removed 0 bases at V and 1 base at J, leaving 4 bases unmatched. Looked up from germline, CDR1 is MNHEY and CDR2 is SVGEGT. The CDR3 loop spans 17 amino acids. The CDR3 region has the DNA TGTGCCAGCAGTTACTCGACGGCGGGAGGGTCCTACAATGAGCAGTTCTTC. This codes for CASSYSTAGGSYNEQFF.

This clonotype was counted ten times or more. The chain recombines TRBV7-2 with TRBJ2-7; weak D call: TRBD1 (5 bases). V lost 4 bases and J 0 bases, leaving 16 bases between the germline ends. This CDR3 spans 16 amino acids. The germline gives CDR1 SGHTA, CDR2 FQGNSA. The CDR3 loop reads CASSSEILTVSYEQYF. CDR3 in DNA: TGTGCCAGCAGCTCCGAAATCCTGACAGTCTCCTACGAGCAGTACTTC.

The CDR3 DNA sequence: TGTGCCAGTAGTAAACAGGCCTACACTGAAGCTTTCTTT. The encoded protein is CASSKQAYTEAFF. The chain is built from TRBV19 and TRBJ1-1; a weak D match, TRBD1 (5 bases). The CDR3 has 13 residues. Per germline, CDR1 LNHDA and CDR2 SQIVND (reference sequence). Trimming stripped 4 bases from V and 3 bases from J, with 9 bases between.

Notes on this clonotype: A much bigger clone sits one base away, suggesting this may be a read error. The conserved phenylalanine or tryptophan is not found at the CDR3 terminus, so this likely reflects a read error. This chain uses TRBV30 with TRBJ2-7; 11 bases align to TRBD1. The germline V gene encodes CDR1 GTSNPN and CDR2 SVGIG (reference sequence). J lost 0 bases, V lost 3 bases, and 1 base had no gene match. This CDR3 comprises 14 residues. CDR3 nucleotide sequence: TGTGCCTGGAGCGGACAGGGGGCCTCCTACGAGCAGTACTCC. It is translated as CAWSGQGASYEQYS.

Ten or more counts support this clonotype. The CDR3 reads CASSGGSYNEQFF. The CDR3 DNA follows: TGTGCCAGCAGCGGGGGCTCCTACAATGAGCAGTTCTTC. The V gene is TRBV7-9, the J gene TRBJ2-1, with D perhaps being TRBD1 or TRBD2 (5 bases each). CDR3 size: 13 residues. Trimming stripped 5 bases from V and 0 bases from J, with 5 bases between. The germline CDR1 and CDR2 sequences are SEHNR and FQNEAQ (reference sequence).

This clonotype came up many times. The chain recombines TRBV6-1 with TRBJ2-1, with 8 nucleotides matching TRBD1. The CDR3 consists of 13 residues. Trimming cost V 4 bases and J 6 bases; bases outside gene matches: 2. Germline V gene sequence: CDR1 MNHNS, CDR2 SASEGT. The CDR3 here is CASSATGGNEQFF. CDR3 DNA sequence: TGTGCCAGCAGTGCTACAGGGGGCAATGAGCAGTTCTTC.

The chain recombines TRBV24-1 with TRBJ2-3; 8 nucleotides agree with TRBD2. Germline values: CDR1 KGHDR, CDR2 SFDVKD. V gave up 7 bases and J gave up 1 base; unmatched junction bases: 6. The CDR3 sequence is 15 residues long. The CDR3 nucleotides are TGTGCCACCAGGACAAAGACTAGCGGCACAGATACGCAGTATTTT. Translation: CATRTKTSGTDTQYF.

This clonotype was observed at least ten times. This rearrangement joins TRBV25-1 to TRBJ2-1; TRBD1 matches 9 bases. V was clipped by 3 bases and J by 3 bases; unmatched bases: 9. Germline-derived CDR1 and CDR2 are MGHDK and SYGVNS. The CDR3 runs 17 residues. CDR3 loop: CASSDTRQGGNYNEQFF. CDR3 nucleotide sequence: TGTGCCAGCAGTGATACCAGACAGGGGGGGAACTACAATGAGCAGTTCTTC.

This clonotype was counted once. Germline is not matched at one junction end, which may reflect a read error. The chain links TRBV12-3 or TRBV12-4 to TRBJ2-1; D is possibly TRBD2 (6 bases). The CDR3 extends over 16 amino acids. The CDR3 is CASSLGGGISYDEQFF. The CDR3 DNA reads as TGTGCCAGCAGTTTAGGAGGCGGGATAAGCTACGATGAGCAGTTCTTC.

The sample holds one count of this clonotype. The V and J genes are TRBV15 and TRBJ2-6; 7 nucleotides align to TRBD1. The trim removed 4 bases at V and 3 bases at J, leaving 0 bases unmatched. The CDR3 has 14 residues. The germline gives CDR1 LNHNV, CDR2 YYDKDF (reference sequence). CDR3 in amino acids: CATSTGGGANVLTF. The CDR3 bases are TGTGCCACCAGCACAGGGGGTGGGGCCAACGTCCTGACTTTC.

V gene TRBV2 combines with J gene TRBJ1-1, with a weak D call TRBD1 (6 bases). The CDR3 covers 14 residues. V gave up 5 bases and J gave up 2 bases, with 12 bases separating them. Germline V gene data show CDR1 as SNHLY and CDR2 as FYNNEI. CDR3 DNA sequence: TGTGCCAGCAGTTTGACAGGAACTAACACTGAAGCTTTCTTT. The encoded protein is CASSLTGTNTEAFF. The whole variable domain, remainder taken from reference TRBV2 and TRBJ1-1, is EPEVTQTPSHQVTQMGQEVILRCVPISNHLYFYWYRQILGQKVEFLVSFYNNEISEKSEIFDDQFSVERPDGSNFTLKIRSTKLEDSAMYFCASSLTGTNTEAFFGQGTRLTVV.

At least ten counts were recorded for this clonotype. The chain recombines TRBV12-3 or TRBV12-4 with TRBJ1-5, with D maybe TRBD1 (5 bases). CDR3 size: 17 residues. Trimming left V 4 bases short and J 3 bases short, with 19 bases between. This CDR3 reads CASSSRRGGGTNQPQHF. CDR3 bases: TGTGCCAGCAGTTCGCGACGGGGGGGAGGGACCAATCAGCCCCAGCATTTT.

This clonotype was seen more than once but under ten times. A read error may explain this, as a much larger clone is one base away. The rearrangement joins TRBV19 to TRBJ1-1; D not resolved. CDR3 length: 13 amino acids. V lost 4 bases and J 1 base, leaving 7 bases between the germline ends. Germline V gene lookup returns CDR1 LNHDA and CDR2 SQIVND (reference sequence). The DNA of the CDR3 is TGTGCCAGTAGTAATCCAGAGAACACTGAAGCTTTCTTT. Its protein is CASSNPENTEAFF.